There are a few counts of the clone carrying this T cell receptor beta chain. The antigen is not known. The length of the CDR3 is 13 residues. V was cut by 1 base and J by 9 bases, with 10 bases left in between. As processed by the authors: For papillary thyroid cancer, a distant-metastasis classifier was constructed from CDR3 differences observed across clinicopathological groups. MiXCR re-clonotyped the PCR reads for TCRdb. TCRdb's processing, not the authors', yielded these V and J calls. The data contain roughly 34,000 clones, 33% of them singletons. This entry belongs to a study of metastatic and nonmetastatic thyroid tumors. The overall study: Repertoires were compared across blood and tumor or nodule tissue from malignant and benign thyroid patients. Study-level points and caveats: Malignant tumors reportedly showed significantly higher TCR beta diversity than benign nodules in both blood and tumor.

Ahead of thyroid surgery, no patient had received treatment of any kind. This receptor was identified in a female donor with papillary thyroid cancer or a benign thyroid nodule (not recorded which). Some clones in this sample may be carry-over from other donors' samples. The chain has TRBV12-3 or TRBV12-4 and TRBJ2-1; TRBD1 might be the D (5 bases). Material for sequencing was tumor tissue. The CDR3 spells CASSLGQGGEQFF. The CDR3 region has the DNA TGTGCCAGCAGTTTAGGGCAGGGTGGTGAGCAGTTCTTC.